The present entry profiles one TCR beta chain with its context. No antigen is known for it. The input for each TCR library was approximately 4,000 ng of total RNA. TCRdb derives one entry per CDR3 protein from the 5' RACE reads, leaving out DNA. The sample table sets out 440,000 or so distinct CDR3 sequences. The CDR3 is 14 amino acids. CDR1 is DFQATT, CDR2 SNEGSKA, per germline (reference sequence). This specimen comes from a study of monozygotic twins with inflammatory bowel disease. General study points: Healthy co-twins showed greater TCRbeta diversity (inverse Simpson) than IBD patients.

The sequence came from a human donor with ulcerative colitis or Crohn's disease, or a healthy co-twin of an affected twin (not recorded which). The chain carries TRBV20-1 and TRBJ1-1; there is no DNA to check the TCRdb D call of TRBD1. Sequences were obtained from blood. The CDR3 loop is CSVTPGQKNTEAFF.